This TCR beta chain was sequenced during a study of human T cells and chemical hapten exposure. The CDR3 is 14 amino acids. Per the germline V gene, CDR1 is LGHNT and CDR2 is FRNRAP. Trimming took 3 bases from V and 4 from J, leaving 12 bases between them. Indicated time point: pre-sensitization, week 0. Treatment described: therapeutic diphenylcyclopropenone sensitization with weekly scalp DPC. This clonotype was seen ten or more times. TCRdb independently ran MiXCR on the RACE reads; one entry per CDR3 protein. This sample carries about 380,000 distinct CDR3 sequences, approximately 5.1% of them seen once, and the ten largest clones take approximately 2.4%.

The origin of this receptor is a woman aged 50 to 65 with alopecia areata. Some clones in this sample may be carry-over from other donors' samples. This material consisted of whole blood, taken in connection with sensitization to the hapten diphenylcyclopropenone (DPC). J is TRBJ2-5 and V is TRBV12-5, with D hard to call. CDR3 region: CASGFSTLGETQYF. For the CDR3, the DNA is TGTGCTAGTGGTTTTAGTACCCTCGGAGAGACCCAGTACTTC. Supplemented by reference TRBV12-5 and TRBJ2-5, the full variable domain reads DARVTQTPRHKVTEMGQEVTMRCQPILGHNTVFWYRQTMMQGLELLAYFRNRAPLDDSGMPKDRFSAEMPDATLATLKIQPSEPRDSAVYFCASGFSTLGETQYFGPGTRLLVL.